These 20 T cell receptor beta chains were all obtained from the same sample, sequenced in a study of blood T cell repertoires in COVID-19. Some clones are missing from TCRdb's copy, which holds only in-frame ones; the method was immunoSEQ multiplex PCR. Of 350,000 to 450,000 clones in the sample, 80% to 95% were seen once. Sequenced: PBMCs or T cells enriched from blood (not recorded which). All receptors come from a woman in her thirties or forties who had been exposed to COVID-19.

The CDR3 protein is CASSSRRGYGYTF. The DNA for the CDR3 is TGTGCCAGCAGCTCCCGCCGGGGCTATGGCTACACCTTC. The chain joins TRBV3-1 (or the pseudogene TRBV3-2) to TRBJ1-2; D unresolved. The CDR3 consists of 13 residues. V was clipped by 5 bases and J by 4 bases, with 11 bases between them. CDR1 is LGHDT, CDR2 YNNKEL, per germline (reference sequence).

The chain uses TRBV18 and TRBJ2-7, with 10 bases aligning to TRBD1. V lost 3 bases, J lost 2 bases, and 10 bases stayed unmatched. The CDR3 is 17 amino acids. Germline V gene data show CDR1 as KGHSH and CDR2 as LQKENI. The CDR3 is CASSPSRDRGGTYEQYF. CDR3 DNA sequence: TGTGCCAGCTCACCGTCCCGGGACAGGGGCGGCACCTACGAGCAGTACTTC.

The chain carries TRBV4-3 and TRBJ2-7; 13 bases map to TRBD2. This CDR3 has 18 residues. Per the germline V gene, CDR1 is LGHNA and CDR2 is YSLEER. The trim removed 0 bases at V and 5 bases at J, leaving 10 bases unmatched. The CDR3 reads CASSQDLRGLAGTDEQYF. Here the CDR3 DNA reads TGCGCCAGCAGCCAAGATCTAAGGGGACTAGCGGGAACCGACGAGCAGTACTTC.

The CDR3 DNA sequence: TGTGCCAGCAGCTTACCACGGCCTACCTCGGAGGGTAATGACTATGGCTACACCTTC. It specifies CASSLPRPTSEGNDYGYTF. The V call is TRBV7-9, the J call TRBJ1-2; no definite D call. Between the trimmed V and J ends, which lost 2 bases and 3 bases, there was a span of 25 bases. The germline V gene has CDR1 SEHNR and CDR2 FQNEAQ (reference sequence). This CDR3 has 19 amino acids.

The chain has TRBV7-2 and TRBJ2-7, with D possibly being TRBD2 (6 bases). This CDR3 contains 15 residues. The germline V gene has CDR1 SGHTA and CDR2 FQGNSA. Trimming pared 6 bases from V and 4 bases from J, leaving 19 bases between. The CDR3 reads CASRRSGDSSYEQYF. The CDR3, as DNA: TGTGCCAGCAGGCGTTCCGGGGACTCGTCGTACGAGCAGTACTTC.

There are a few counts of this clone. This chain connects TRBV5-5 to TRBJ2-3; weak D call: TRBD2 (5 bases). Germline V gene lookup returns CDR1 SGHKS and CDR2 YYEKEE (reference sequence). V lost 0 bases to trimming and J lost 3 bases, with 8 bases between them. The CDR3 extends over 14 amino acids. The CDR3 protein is CASSLDPGTDTQYF. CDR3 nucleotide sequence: TGTGCCAGCAGCTTGGACCCGGGGACAGATACGCAGTATTTT.

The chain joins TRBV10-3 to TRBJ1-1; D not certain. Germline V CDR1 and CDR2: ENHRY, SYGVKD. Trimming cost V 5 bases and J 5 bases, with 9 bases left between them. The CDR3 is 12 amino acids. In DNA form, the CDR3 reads TGTGCCATCAGTAAGGACTTTACTGAAGCTTTCTTT. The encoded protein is CAISKDFTEAFF.

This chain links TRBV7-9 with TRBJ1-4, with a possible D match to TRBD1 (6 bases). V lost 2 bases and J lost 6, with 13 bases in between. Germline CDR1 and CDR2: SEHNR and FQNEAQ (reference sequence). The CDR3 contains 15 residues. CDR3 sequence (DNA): TGTGCCAGCAGCTTAATTGTACAGGGAGATGAAAAACTGTTTTTT. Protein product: CASSLIVQGDEKLFF.

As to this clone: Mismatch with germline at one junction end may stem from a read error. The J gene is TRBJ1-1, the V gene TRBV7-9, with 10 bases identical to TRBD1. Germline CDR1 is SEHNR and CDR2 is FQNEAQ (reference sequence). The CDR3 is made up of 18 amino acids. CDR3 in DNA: TGTGCCAGCACCTTATTAACCTGGGACAGGGGCAAGAGGACTGAAGCTTTCTTT. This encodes CASTLLTWDRGKRTEAFF.

This chain's CDR3 is CASSSGQGAEETQYF. Here the CDR3 DNA reads TGTGCCAGCAGCTCGGGACAGGGGGCAGAAGAGACCCAGTACTTC. The chain recombines TRBV11-2 with TRBJ2-5, with 12 bases identical to TRBD1. CDR1 SGHAT and CDR2 FQNNGV come from the germline V gene. The CDR3 has 15 amino acids. With 4 bases clipped from V and 3 bases from J, the junction kept 3 bases outside the gene matches.

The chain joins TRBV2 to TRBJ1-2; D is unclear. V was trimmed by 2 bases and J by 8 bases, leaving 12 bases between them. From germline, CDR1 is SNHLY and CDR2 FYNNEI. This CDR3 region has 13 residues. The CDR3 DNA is TGTGCCAGCAGTGAAAATCGGGGAGAGGGCTACACCTTC. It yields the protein CASSENRGEGYTF.

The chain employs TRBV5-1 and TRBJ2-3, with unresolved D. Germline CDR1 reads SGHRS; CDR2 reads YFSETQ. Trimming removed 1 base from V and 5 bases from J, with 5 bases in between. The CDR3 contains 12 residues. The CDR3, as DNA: TGCGCCAGCAGCTTGTCCCAAGATACGCAGTATTTT. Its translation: CASSLSQDTQYF. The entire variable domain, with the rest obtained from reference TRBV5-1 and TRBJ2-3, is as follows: KAGVTQTPRYLIKTRGQQVTLSCSPISGHRSVSWYQQTPGQGLQFLFEYFSETQRNKGNFPGRFSGRQFSNSRSEMNVSTLELGDSALYLCASSLSQDTQYFGPGTRLTVL.

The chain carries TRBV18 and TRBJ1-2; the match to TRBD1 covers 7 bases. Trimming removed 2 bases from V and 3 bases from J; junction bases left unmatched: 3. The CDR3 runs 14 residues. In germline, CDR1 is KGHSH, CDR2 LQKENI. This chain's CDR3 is CASSPKGADYGYTF. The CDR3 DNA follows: TGTGCCAGCTCACCAAAGGGGGCTGACTATGGCTACACCTTC.

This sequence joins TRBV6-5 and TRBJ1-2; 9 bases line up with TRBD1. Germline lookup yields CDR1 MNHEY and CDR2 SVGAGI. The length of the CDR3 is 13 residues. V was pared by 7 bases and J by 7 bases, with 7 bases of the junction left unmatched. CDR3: CASTSDRGGGYTF. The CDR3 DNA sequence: TGTGCCAGCACCTCGGACAGGGGAGGTGGCTACACCTTC.

The chain's CDR3 is CATSDPGTDNEQFF. CDR3 nucleotide sequence: TGTGCCACCAGTGATCCCGGGACAGACAATGAGCAGTTCTTC. The chain uses TRBV24-1 and TRBJ2-1; 7 nucleotides match TRBD1. The CDR3 length is 14 residues. Per the germline V gene, CDR1 is KGHDR and CDR2 is SFDVKD. J gave up 5 bases and V 3 bases, and 3 bases lay outside the gene matches.

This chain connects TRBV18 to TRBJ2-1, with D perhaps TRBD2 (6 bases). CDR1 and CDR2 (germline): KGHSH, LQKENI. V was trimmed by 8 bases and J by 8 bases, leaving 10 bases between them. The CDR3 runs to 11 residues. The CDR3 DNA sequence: TGTGCCAGCCGGAGGGCCGATGAGCAGTTCTTC. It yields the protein CASRRADEQFF. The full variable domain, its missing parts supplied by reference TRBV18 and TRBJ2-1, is NAGVMQNPRHLVRRRGQEARLRCSPMKGHSHVYWYRQLPEEGLKFMVYLQKENIIDESGMPKERFSAEFPKEGPSILRIQQVVRGDSAAYFCASRRADEQFFGPGTRLTVL.

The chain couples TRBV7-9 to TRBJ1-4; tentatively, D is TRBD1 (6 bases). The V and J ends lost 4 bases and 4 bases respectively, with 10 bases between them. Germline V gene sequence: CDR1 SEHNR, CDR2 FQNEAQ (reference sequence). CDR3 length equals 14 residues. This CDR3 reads CASSWTEGNEKLFF. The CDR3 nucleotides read TGTGCCAGCAGCTGGACAGAGGGTAATGAAAAACTGTTTTTT.

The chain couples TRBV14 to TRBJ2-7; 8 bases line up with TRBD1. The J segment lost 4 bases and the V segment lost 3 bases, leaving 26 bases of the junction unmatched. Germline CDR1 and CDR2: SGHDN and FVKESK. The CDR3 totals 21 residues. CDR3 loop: CASSHESKRWGQALLRYEQYF. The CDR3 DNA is TGTGCCAGCAGCCATGAAAGCAAGAGGTGGGGACAGGCCTTATTACGATACGAGCAGTACTTC. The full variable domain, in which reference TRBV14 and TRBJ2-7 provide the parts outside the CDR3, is EAGVTQFPSHSVIEKGQTVTLRCDPISGHDNLYWYRRVMGKEIKFLLHFVKESKQDESGMPNNRFLAERTGGTYSTLKVQPAELEDSGVYFCASSHESKRWGQALLRYEQYFGPGTRLTVT.

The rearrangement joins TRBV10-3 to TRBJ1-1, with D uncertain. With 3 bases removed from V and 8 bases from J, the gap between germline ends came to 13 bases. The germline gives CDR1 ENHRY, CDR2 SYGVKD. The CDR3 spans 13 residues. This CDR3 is CAISDTIQKEAFF. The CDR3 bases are TGTGCCATCAGTGATACAATCCAAAAGGAAGCTTTCTTT.

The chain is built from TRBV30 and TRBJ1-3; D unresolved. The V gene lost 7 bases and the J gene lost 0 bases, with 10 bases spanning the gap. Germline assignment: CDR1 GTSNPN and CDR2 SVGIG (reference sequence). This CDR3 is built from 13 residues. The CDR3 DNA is TGTGCCTCCGGCGGGCCCTCTGGAAACACCATATATTTT. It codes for CASGGPSGNTIYF.